This T cell receptor beta chain was obtained from a study of T cell repertoires in cytomegalovirus infection. Study context: Public TCR beta signatures marked donors with CMV infection and the matching HLA.

MiXCR, applied by TCRdb to the reads, yields one record per CDR3 protein. The sample holds 150,000 to 200,000 distinct CDR3 sequences; about a fifth are singletons and the top ten take around a quarter. CDR3 length: 14 residues. J lost 5 bases, V lost 1 base, and 4 bases had no gene match. Germline CDR1 MNHEY, CDR2 SVGEGT. This clonotype was counted only a few times. Its antigen is as yet unknown. This clonotype was sampled from a human donor in good health (CMV status not recorded). Some clones in this sample may be carry-over from other donors' samples. The sample in question was CD8+ T cells from cultured PBMCs, obtained from culture after CMV antigen stimulation. V is TRBV6-2 or TRBV6-3 and J is TRBJ2-5; 7 nucleotides align to TRBD2. Here the CDR3 reads CASSYWGSGETQYF. As DNA, the CDR3 is TGTGCCAGCAGTTACTGGGGTAGCGGGGAGACCCAGTACTTC.